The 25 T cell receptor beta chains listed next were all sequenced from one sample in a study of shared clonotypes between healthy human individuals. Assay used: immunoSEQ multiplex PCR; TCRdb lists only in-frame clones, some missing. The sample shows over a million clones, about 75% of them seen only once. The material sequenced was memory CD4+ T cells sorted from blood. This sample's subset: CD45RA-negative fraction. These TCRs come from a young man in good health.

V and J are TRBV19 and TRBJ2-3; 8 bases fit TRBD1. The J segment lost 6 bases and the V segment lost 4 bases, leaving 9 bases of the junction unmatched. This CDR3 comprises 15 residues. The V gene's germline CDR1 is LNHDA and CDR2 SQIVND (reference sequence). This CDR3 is CASSKPQGASDTQYF. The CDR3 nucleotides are TGTGCCAGTAGTAAGCCCCAGGGGGCGTCGGATACGCAGTATTTT.

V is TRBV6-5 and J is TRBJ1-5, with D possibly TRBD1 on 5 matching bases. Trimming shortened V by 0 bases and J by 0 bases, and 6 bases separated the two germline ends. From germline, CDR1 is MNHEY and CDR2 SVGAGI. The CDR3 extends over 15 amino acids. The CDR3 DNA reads TGTGCCAGCAGTTACTCAGGGGCTAGCAATCAGCCCCAGCATTTT. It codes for CASSYSGASNQPQHF.

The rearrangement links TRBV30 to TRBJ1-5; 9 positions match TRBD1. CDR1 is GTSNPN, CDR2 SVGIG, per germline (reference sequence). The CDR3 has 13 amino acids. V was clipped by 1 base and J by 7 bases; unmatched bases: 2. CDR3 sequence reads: CAWSGQGVQPQHF. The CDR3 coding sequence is TGTGCCTGGAGTGGACAGGGGGTCCAGCCCCAGCATTTT.

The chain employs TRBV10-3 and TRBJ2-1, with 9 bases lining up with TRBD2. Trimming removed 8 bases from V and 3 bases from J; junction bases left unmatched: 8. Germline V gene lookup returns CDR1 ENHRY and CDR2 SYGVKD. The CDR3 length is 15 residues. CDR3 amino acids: CAIGAASGIYNEQFF. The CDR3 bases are TGTGCCATCGGGGCGGCTAGCGGGATCTACAATGAGCAGTTCTTC.

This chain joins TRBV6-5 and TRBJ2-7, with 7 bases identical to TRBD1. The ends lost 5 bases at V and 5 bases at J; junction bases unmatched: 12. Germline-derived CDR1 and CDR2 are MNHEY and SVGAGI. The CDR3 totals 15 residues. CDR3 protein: CASSRLGQAGDEQYF. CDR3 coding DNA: TGTGCCAGCAGTCGACTCGGACAGGCCGGGGACGAGCAGTACTTC.

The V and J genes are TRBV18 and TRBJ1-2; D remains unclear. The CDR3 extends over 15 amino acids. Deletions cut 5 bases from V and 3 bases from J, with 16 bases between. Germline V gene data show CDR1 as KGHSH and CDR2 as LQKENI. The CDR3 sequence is CASSDGRRLDYGYTF. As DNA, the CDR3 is TGTGCCAGCTCAGACGGACGCAGACTGGACTATGGCTACACCTTC.

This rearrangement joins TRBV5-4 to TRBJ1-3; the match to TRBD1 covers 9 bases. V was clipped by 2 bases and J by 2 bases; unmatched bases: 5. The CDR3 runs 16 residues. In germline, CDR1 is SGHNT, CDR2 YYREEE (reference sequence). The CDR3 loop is CASSLRTGVTGNTIYF. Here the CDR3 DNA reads TGTGCCAGCAGCTTACGGACAGGGGTAACTGGAAACACCATATATTTT.

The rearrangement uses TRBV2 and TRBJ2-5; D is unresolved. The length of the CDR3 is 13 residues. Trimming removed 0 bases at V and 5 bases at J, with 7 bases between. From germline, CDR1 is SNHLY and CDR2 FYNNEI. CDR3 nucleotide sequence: TGTGCCAGCAGTGAAGCGCTTCGGGAGACCCAGTACTTC. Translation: CASSEALRETQYF.

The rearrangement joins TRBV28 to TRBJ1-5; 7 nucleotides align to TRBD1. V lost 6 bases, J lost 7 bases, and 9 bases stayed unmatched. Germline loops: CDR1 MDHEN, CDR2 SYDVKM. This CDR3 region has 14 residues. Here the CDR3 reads CASSRQGNGQPQHF. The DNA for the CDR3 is TGTGCCAGCAGCCGACAGGGTAACGGCCAGCCCCAGCATTTT. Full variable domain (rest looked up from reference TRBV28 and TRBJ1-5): DVKVTQSSRYLVKRTGEKVFLECVQDMDHENMFWYRQDPGLGLRLIYFSYDVKMKEKGDIPEGYSVSREKKERFSLILESASTNQTSMYLCASSRQGNGQPQHFGDGTRLSIL.

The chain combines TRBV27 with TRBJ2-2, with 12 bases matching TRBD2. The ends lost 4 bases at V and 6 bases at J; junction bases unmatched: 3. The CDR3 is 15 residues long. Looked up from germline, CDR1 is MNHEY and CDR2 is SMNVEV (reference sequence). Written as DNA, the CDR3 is TGTGCCAGCAGTTCGACTAGCGGGAGTCCCGGGGAGCTGTTTTTT. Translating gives CASSSTSGSPGELFF.

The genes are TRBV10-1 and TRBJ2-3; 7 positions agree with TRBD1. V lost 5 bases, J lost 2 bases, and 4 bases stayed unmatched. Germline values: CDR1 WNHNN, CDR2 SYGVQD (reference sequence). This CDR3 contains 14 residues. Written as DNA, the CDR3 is TGCGCCAGCAGTTTTGACAGGGCCACAGATACGCAGTATTTT. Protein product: CASSFDRATDTQYF.

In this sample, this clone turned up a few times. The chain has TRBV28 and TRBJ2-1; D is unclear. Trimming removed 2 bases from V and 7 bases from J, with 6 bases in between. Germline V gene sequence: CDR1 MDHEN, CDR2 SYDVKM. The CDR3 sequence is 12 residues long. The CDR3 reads CASSLGINEQFF. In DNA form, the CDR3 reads TGTGCCAGCAGTTTAGGGATTAATGAGCAGTTCTTC. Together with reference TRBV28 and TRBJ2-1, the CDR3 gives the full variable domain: DVKVTQSSRYLVKRTGEKVFLECVQDMDHENMFWYRQDPGLGLRLIYFSYDVKMKEKGDIPEGYSVSREKKERFSLILESASTNQTSMYLCASSLGINEQFFGPGTRLTVL.

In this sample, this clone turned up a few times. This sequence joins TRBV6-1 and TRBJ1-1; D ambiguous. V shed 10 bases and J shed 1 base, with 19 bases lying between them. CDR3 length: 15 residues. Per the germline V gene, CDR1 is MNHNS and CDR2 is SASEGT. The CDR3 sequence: CATSEGASWNTEAFF. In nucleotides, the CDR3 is TGTGCCACCTCTGAGGGCGCAAGTTGGAACACTGAAGCTTTCTTT.

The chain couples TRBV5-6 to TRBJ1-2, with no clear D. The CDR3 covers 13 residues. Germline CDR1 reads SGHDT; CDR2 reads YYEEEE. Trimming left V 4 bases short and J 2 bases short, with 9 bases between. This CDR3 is CASSPEENYGYTF. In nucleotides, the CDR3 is TGTGCCAGCAGCCCGGAGGAGAACTATGGCTACACCTTC. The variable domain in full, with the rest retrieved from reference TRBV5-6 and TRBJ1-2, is DAGVTQSPTHLIKTRGQQVTLRCSPKSGHDTVSWYQQALGQGPQFIFQYYEEEERQRGNFPDRFSGHQFPNYSSELNVNALLLGDSALYLCASSPEENYGYTFGSGTRLTVV.

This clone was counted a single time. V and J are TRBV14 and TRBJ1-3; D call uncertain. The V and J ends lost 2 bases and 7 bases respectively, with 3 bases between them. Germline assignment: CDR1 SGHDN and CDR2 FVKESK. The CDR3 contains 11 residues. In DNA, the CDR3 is TGTGCCAGCAGCCAATTTAACACCATATATTTT. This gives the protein CASSQFNTIYF.

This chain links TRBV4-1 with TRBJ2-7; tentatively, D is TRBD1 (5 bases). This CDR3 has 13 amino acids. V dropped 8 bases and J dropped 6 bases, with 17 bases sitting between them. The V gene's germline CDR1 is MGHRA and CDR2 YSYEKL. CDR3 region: CASSSDSSSEQYF. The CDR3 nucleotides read TGCGCCAGCTCCTCCGACAGCTCGAGCGAGCAGTACTTC.

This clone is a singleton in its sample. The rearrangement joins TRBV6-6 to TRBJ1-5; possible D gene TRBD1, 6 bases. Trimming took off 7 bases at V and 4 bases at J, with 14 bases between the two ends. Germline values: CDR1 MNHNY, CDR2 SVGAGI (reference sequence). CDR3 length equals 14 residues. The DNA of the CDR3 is TGTGCCAGCAATTTCGGGACAAAGAATCAGCCCCAGCATTTT. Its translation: CASNFGTKNQPQHF.

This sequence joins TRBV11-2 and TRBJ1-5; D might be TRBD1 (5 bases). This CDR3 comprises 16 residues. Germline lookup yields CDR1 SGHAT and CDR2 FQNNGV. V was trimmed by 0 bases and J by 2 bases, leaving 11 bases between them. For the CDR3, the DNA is TGTGCCAGCAGCTTAGAGGCAGGGTATGGCAATCAGCCCCAGCATTTT. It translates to CASSLEAGYGNQPQHF.

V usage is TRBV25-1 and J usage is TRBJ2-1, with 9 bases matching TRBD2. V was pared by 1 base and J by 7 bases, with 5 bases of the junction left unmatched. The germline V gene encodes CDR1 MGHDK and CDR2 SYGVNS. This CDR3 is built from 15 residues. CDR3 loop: CASSEWSSGKNEQFF. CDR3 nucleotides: TGTGCCAGCAGTGAATGGTCTAGCGGGAAAAATGAGCAGTTCTTC.

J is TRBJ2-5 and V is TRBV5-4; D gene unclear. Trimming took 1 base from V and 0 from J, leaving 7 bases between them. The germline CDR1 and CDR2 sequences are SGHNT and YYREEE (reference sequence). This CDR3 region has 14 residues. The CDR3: CASSLWKNQETQYF. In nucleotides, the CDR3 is TGTGCCAGCAGCTTGTGGAAAAACCAAGAGACCCAGTACTTC. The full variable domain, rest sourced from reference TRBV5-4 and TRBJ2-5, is ETGVTQSPTHLIKTRGQQVTLRCSSQSGHNTVSWYQQALGQGPQFIFQYYREEENGRGNFPPRFSGLQFPNYSSELNVNALELDDSALYLCASSLWKNQETQYFGPGTRLLVL.

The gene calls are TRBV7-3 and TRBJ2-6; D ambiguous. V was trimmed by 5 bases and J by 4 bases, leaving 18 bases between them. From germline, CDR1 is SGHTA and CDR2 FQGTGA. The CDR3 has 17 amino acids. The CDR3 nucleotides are TGTGCCAGCAGCCCCACGGTCCGGTCTCCGGGGGCCAACGTCCTGACTTTC. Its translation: CASSPTVRSPGANVLTF.

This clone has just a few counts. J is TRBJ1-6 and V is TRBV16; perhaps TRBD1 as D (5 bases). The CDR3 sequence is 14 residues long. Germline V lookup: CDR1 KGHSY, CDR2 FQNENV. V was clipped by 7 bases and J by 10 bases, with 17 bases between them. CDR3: CASIITRGESPLHF. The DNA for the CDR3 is TGTGCCAGCATCATCACAAGGGGCGAATCACCCCTCCACTTT.

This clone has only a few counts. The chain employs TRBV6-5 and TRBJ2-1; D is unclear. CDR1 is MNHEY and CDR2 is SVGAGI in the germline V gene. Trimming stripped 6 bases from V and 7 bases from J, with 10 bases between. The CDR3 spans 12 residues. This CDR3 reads CASSPVGNEQFF. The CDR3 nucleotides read TGTGCCAGCAGCCCCGTGGGGAATGAGCAGTTCTTC.

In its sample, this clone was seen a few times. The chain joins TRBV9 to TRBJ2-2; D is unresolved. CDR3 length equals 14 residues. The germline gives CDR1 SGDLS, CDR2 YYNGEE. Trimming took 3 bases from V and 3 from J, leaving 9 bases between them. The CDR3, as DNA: TGTGCCAGCAGCGAGAGGATTGACACCGGGGAGCTGTTTTTT. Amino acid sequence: CASSERIDTGELFF.

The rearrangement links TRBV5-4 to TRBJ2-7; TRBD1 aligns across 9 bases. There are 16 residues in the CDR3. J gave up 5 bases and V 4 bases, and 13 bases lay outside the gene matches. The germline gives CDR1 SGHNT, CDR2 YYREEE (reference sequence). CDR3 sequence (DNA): TGTGCCAGCAGCCCGCGTTCCGGGACAGGGACTGACGAGCAGTACTTC. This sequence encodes CASSPRSGTGTDEQYF.